This T cell receptor (beta chain) was sequenced for a study of beta chain features in type 1 diabetes. Broader study findings: Relative to healthy donors, patients appeared to have naive, central memory and Treg TCRB repertoires that were more similar.

CD45RO/CCR7/CD25/CD127/CD95/CD27 sorting isolated CD4+ naive, central memory, regulatory and stem cell-like memory cells. Only a few counts were recorded for this clone. Its antigen is as yet unknown. Expressed TCRB transcripts were sequenced, since all the RNA that had been isolated was reverse transcribed. The study sequenced naive, central memory and regulatory T cell samples to an average of about 3.9 million reads. Produced via immunoSEQ multiplex PCR; TCRdb's table is partial and in-frame only. The table has roughly 310,000 clones, approximately 10% seen once. The receptor was derived from a woman aged 25 to 39 in good health. Sequencing was carried out using naive CD4+ T cells from blood.

Here the CDR3 DNA reads TGTGCCATCAGGGCGGGGGGCACAGATACGCAGTATTTT. This codes for CAIRAGGTDTQYF. The chain joins TRBV10-3 to TRBJ2-3; 7 positions match TRBD2. V was clipped by 6 bases and J by 1 base; unmatched bases: 1. Germline V gene lookup returns CDR1 ENHRY and CDR2 SYGVKD. CDR3 length: 13 amino acids.